These 6 T cell receptor beta chains originate from one sample sequenced in a study of blood T cell repertoires in COVID-19. The protocol was immunoSEQ multiplex PCR, while the TCRdb copy is restricted to in-frame clones and leaves out a portion. The sample carries 60,000 to 85,000 clones, approximately 85% recorded once. The source material was peripheral blood. The source of these receptors is a man aged 60-69 years with COVID-19, enrolled during active disease.

The chain joins TRBV29-1 to TRBJ2-2; 11 positions agree with TRBD2. This CDR3 spans 17 amino acids. Per the germline V gene, CDR1 is SQVTM and CDR2 is ANQGSEA. J lost 4 bases, V lost 6 bases, and 13 bases had no gene match. The CDR3 sequence is CSVRSPGTSGLTGELFF. CDR3 DNA: TGCAGCGTCCGGAGCCCCGGGACTAGCGGCCTCACCGGGGAGCTGTTTTTT.

This clone was recorded at least ten times. The chain carries TRBV5-4 and TRBJ1-6; D is possibly TRBD1 (5 bases). Trimming removed 4 bases at V and 4 bases at J, with 18 bases between. Germline CDR1 and CDR2: SGHNT and YYREEE (reference sequence). This CDR3 has 17 amino acids. The CDR3, as DNA: TGTGCCAGCAGCCCGGGGGTATTCGGGAAGTATAATTCACCCCTCCACTTT. Translating it yields CASSPGVFGKYNSPLHF.

In this sample, this clone is medium-sized (0.01 to 0.1%). The sample holds other DNA sequences that translate to the same CDR3. The chain is built from TRBV2 and TRBJ1-5; the match to TRBD1 covers 7 bases. Germline values: CDR1 SNHLY, CDR2 FYNNEI. This CDR3 region has 13 residues. The V and J ends lost 5 bases and 5 bases, in that order; junction bases with no gene match: 3. CDR3 protein: CASSYTGDQPQHF. The CDR3 DNA is TGTGCCAGCAGTTATACAGGGGATCAGCCCCAGCATTTT.

The gene calls are TRBV19 and TRBJ2-3; 13 positions agree with TRBD2. The CDR3 covers 16 residues. Germline values: CDR1 LNHDA, CDR2 SQIVND (reference sequence). Trimming removed 6 bases from V and 4 bases from J; junction bases left unmatched: 7. The CDR3 loop is CASSPILAGGSDTQYF. The CDR3 DNA reads as TGTGCCAGTAGCCCTATACTAGCGGGAGGGTCAGATACGCAGTATTTT.

The V gene is TRBV3-1 (or the pseudogene TRBV3-2), the J gene TRBJ1-1; D is perhaps TRBD1 (5 bases). Germline lookup yields CDR1 LGHDT and CDR2 YNNKEL (reference sequence). V was clipped by 5 bases and J by 1 base, with 8 bases between them. There are 13 residues in the CDR3. In DNA, the CDR3 is TGTGCCAGCAGCGCCGGGGGGAACACTGAAGCTTTCTTT. Its protein is CASSAGGNTEAFF.

The V call is TRBV6-6, the J call TRBJ2-1; 13 positions agree with TRBD2. The junction had 9 bases not matched to a gene; V was cut back by 5 bases and J by 8 bases. The CDR3 contains 16 residues. Germline V lookup: CDR1 MNHNY, CDR2 SVGAGI (reference sequence). The CDR3 protein is CASSRFGLAGAYEQFF. CDR3 bases: TGTGCCAGCAGTCGATTCGGACTAGCGGGAGCGTATGAGCAGTTCTTC.